A selection of T cell receptor beta chains follows, all from one sample in a study of blood T cell repertoires in COVID-19. Libraries were prepared by immunoSEQ multiplex PCR; TCRdb keeps only in-frame clonotypes and omits some of them. In the table there are 400,000 to 450,000 clones, 80% to 90% of which are singletons. Sequenced sample: PBMCs or T cells enriched from blood (not recorded which). Receptor source: a man aged 25 to 45 who had recovered from COVID-19. CDR3s include the opening cysteine and the closing phenylalanine or tryptophan. The D gene is left open where the match is weak. A clone size is listed for some rows: how often the clone was seen (once, few, many), or a class if it is expanded.

J: TRBJ2-3
V: TRBV5-6
size: NA
D: NA
CDR3: CATERLAMSTDTQYF
DNA: TGTGCCACGGAGCGCCTAGCGATGAGCACAGATACGCAGTATTTT

J: TRBJ2-7
V: TRBV29-1
size: once
D: TRBD2
CDR3: CSVGAGGNYEQYF
DNA: TGCAGCGTTGGGGCGGGAGGCAACTACGAGCAGTACTTC

J: TRBJ2-1
V: TRBV19
size: NA
D: TRBD1
CDR3: CASRYTGAGYNEQFF
DNA: TGTGCCAGTAGGTACACAGGGGCCGGCTACAATGAGCAGTTCTTC

J: TRBJ2-3
V: TRBV19
size: NA
D: TRBD2
CDR3: CASSNRDYTDTQYF
DNA: TGTGCCAGTAGCAACCGGGACTACACAGATACGCAGTATTTT

J: TRBJ1-5
V: TRBV28
size: NA
D: NA
CDR3: CASTRGNQPQHF
DNA: TGTGCCAGCACCAGGGGTAATCAGCCCCAGCATTTT

J: TRBJ1-2
V: TRBV28
size: many
D: TRBD1
CDR3: CASSSTGTGAPYGYTF
DNA: TGTGCCAGCAGTTCGACCGGGACAGGTGCCCCATATGGCTACACCTTC

J: TRBJ1-2
V: TRBV11-2
size: NA
D: NA
CDR3: CASSLDDSYGYTF
DNA: TGTGCCAGCAGCTTAGATGACAGTTATGGCTACACCTTC

J: TRBJ1-2
V: TRBV19
size: NA
D: NA
CDR3: CASTGFNSADGYTF
DNA: TGTGCCAGTACGGGATTTAACAGTGCGGATGGCTACACCTTC

J: TRBJ2-1
V: TRBV3-1/TRBV3-2
size: NA
D: TRBD2
CDR3: CASSSGTSGLEQFF
DNA: TGTGCCAGCAGCTCCGGGACTAGCGGTCTTGAGCAGTTCTTC

J: TRBJ1-2
V: TRBV6-5
size: NA
D: NA
CDR3: CASKEPNYGYTF
DNA: TGTGCCAGCAAAGAGCCTAACTATGGCTACACCTTC

J: TRBJ2-3
V: TRBV6-4
size: NA
D: NA
CDR3: CASSGGTLTDTQYF
DNA: TGTGCCAGCAGTGGGGGGACTTTGACAGATACGCAGTATTTT

J: TRBJ2-7
V: TRBV5-1
size: NA
D: NA
CDR3: CASRGEYEQYF
DNA: TGCGCCAGCAGGGGCGAATACGAGCAGTACTTC

J: TRBJ2-1
V: TRBV10-3
size: NA
D: TRBD2
CDR3: CAISVPSGKYNEQFF
DNA: TGTGCCATCAGTGTCCCTAGCGGGAAGTACAATGAGCAGTTCTTC

J: TRBJ2-7
V: TRBV28
size: NA
D: TRBD2
CDR3: CASRRTTGLAGGRGQYF
DNA: TGTGCCAGCAGACGTACTACGGGGCTAGCGGGAGGGAGGGGGCAGTACTTC

J: TRBJ2-7
V: TRBV27
size: NA
D: NA
CDR3: CASSLSFAGAYEQYF
DNA: TGTGCCAGCAGTTTATCGTTCGCAGGGGCCTACGAGCAGTACTTC

J: TRBJ2-3
V: TRBV9
size: NA
D: TRBD2
CDR3: CASSAGRWVTDTQYF
DNA: TGTGCCAGCAGCGCCGGGAGGTGGGTCACAGATACGCAGTATTTT

J: TRBJ1-2
V: TRBV28
size: NA
D: TRBD1
CDR3: CASSWGTGAGYTF
DNA: TGTGCCAGCAGTTGGGGGACAGGGGCTGGCTACACCTTC

J: TRBJ2-6
V: TRBV5-1
size: NA
D: NA
CDR3: CASLTAPGANVLTF
DNA: TGCGCCAGCCTCACAGCCCCTGGGGCCAACGTCCTGACTTTC

J: TRBJ2-2
V: TRBV6-4
size: NA
D: TRBD2
CDR3: CASSAMGLAGPNTGELFF
DNA: TGTGCCAGCAGTGCTATGGGACTAGCGGGTCCTAACACCGGGGAGCTGTTTTTT

J: TRBJ2-3
V: TRBV25-1
size: once
D: NA
CDR3: CASSPTLDSEYTDTQYF
DNA: TGTGCCAGCAGTCCCACACTCGATAGCGAGTACACAGATACGCAGTATTTT

J: TRBJ2-7
V: TRBV27
size: few
D: TRBD2
CDR3: CASSLAHPAGGYEQYF
DNA: TGTGCCAGCAGCTTGGCCCATCCAGCGGGAGGCTACGAGCAGTACTTC

J: TRBJ2-1
V: TRBV3-1/TRBV3-2
size: NA
D: TRBD2
CDR3: CASSPPLAGNRNEQFF
DNA: TGTGCCAGCAGCCCCCCACTAGCGGGAAATCGGAATGAGCAGTTCTTC

J: TRBJ2-5
V: TRBV5-4
size: NA
D: TRBD1
CDR3: CASSLQGAGETQYF
DNA: TGTGCCAGCAGCTTGCAGGGGGCAGGAGAGACCCAGTACTTC

J: TRBJ1-5
V: TRBV28
size: NA
D: NA
CDR3: CASSFFGTSNQPQHF
DNA: TGTGCCAGCAGTTTTTTTGGGACAAGCAATCAGCCCCAGCATTTT

J: TRBJ2-5
V: TRBV9
size: NA
D: NA
CDR3: CASSAGGSQETQYF
DNA: TGTGCCAGCAGCGCGGGGGGCAGCCAAGAGACCCAGTACTTC

J: TRBJ2-3
V: TRBV12-5
size: NA
D: NA
CDR3: CASGYRADTQYF
DNA: TGTGCTAGTGGTTACCGGGCAGATACGCAGTATTTT

J: TRBJ2-4
V: TRBV21-1
size: NA
D: NA
CDR3: CASSKVPNYAKNIQYF
DNA: TGTGCCAGCAGCAAAGTCCCTAATTATGCCAAAAACATTCAGTACTTC

J: TRBJ1-3
V: TRBV13
size: NA
D: NA
CDR3: CASSLGPVNTIYF
DNA: TGTGCCAGCAGCTTAGGTCCCGTAAACACCATATATTTT

J: TRBJ2-3
V: TRBV7-9
size: NA
D: NA
CDR3: CASSLARAGNTQYF
DNA: TGTGCCAGCAGCTTAGCGCGGGCCGGAAATACGCAGTATTTT

J: TRBJ2-5
V: TRBV15
size: NA
D: NA
CDR3: CATSTPQGYQETQYF
DNA: TGTGCCACCAGCACCCCCCAGGGTTACCAAGAGACCCAGTACTTC

J: TRBJ2-2
V: TRBV30
size: NA
D: NA
CDR3: CAGNRNSNTGELFF
DNA: TGTGCCGGAAACAGGAATTCGAACACCGGGGAGCTGTTTTTT

J: TRBJ2-7
V: TRBV27
size: NA
D: NA
CDR3: CASSLAGAYEQYF
DNA: TGTGCCAGCAGTTTGGCCGGGGCCTACGAGCAGTACTTC

J: TRBJ2-5
V: TRBV9
size: NA
D: TRBD2
CDR3: CASSPSGGKETQYF
DNA: TGTGCCAGCAGCCCCTCGGGGGGTAAAGAGACCCAGTACTTC

J: TRBJ1-1
V: TRBV3-1/TRBV3-2
size: few
D: NA
CDR3: CASTRDGMNTEAFF
DNA: TGTGCCAGCACCAGGGATGGGATGAACACTGAAGCTTTCTTT

J: TRBJ2-2
V: TRBV28
size: NA
D: TRBD1
CDR3: CASSHNRGPNTGELFF
DNA: TGTGCCAGCAGCCATAACAGGGGACCCAACACCGGGGAGCTGTTTTTT

J: TRBJ1-4
V: TRBV9
size: NA
D: NA
CDR3: CASSAGLGGANEKLFF
DNA: TGTGCCAGCAGCGCAGGACTAGGGGGTGCTAATGAAAAACTGTTTTTT

J: TRBJ1-2
V: TRBV12-3/TRBV12-4
size: NA
D: NA
CDR3: CASSLAGGAGYTF
DNA: TGTGCCAGCAGTTTAGCGGGGGGGGCCGGCTACACCTTC

J: TRBJ1-4
V: TRBV21-1
size: NA
D: NA
CDR3: CASSKGQGVATNEKLFF
DNA: TGTGCCAGCAGCAAAGGACAGGGGGTTGCAACTAATGAAAAACTGTTTTTT

J: TRBJ1-1
V: TRBV5-1
size: NA
D: NA
CDR3: CASSPIKLGTEAFF
DNA: TGCGCCAGCAGCCCAATTAAGCTCGGCACTGAAGCTTTCTTT

J: TRBJ1-6
V: TRBV3-1/TRBV3-2
size: NA
D: NA
CDR3: CASSSVSAVPLHF
DNA: TGTGCCAGCAGCTCAGTCTCCGCTGTTCCCCTCCACTTT

J: TRBJ1-1
V: TRBV7-8
size: NA
D: TRBD1
CDR3: CASSPRQGTEAFF
DNA: TGTGCCAGCAGCCCTCGACAGGGAACTGAAGCTTTCTTT

J: TRBJ2-3
V: TRBV19
size: NA
D: NA
CDR3: CASSSKTSLRTDTQYF
DNA: TGTGCCAGTAGTTCAAAGACTAGTCTGAGGACAGATACGCAGTATTTT

J: TRBJ2-1
V: TRBV11-2
size: NA
D: TRBD2
CDR3: CASSSQREGFNEQFF
DNA: TGTGCCAGCAGCAGTCAGCGGGAGGGATTCAATGAGCAGTTCTTC

J: TRBJ2-2
V: TRBV30
size: NA
D: TRBD1
CDR3: CALPQGGANTGELFF
DNA: TGTGCCTTACCACAGGGGGGCGCGAACACCGGGGAGCTGTTTTTT

J: TRBJ2-5
V: TRBV6-6
size: NA
D: TRBD2
CDR3: CASREAGVETQYF
DNA: TGTGCCAGCCGAGAAGCGGGAGTTGAGACCCAGTACTTC